What follows are 14 T cell receptor beta chains derived from one specimen sequenced in a study of blood T cell repertoires in COVID-19. Generated by immunoSEQ multiplex PCR, the TCRdb table keeps only in-frame clones and is missing some. The top ten hold around 2% of the sample, which has about 130,000 clones, about 93% seen once. Sample: peripheral blood. Receptor source: a man between 50 and 59 years old with COVID-19, enrolled during active disease.

The chain employs TRBV18 and TRBJ2-2; the match to TRBD2 covers 9 bases. Germline V gives CDR1 KGHSH, CDR2 LQKENI. CDR3 length: 15 amino acids. The trim removed 1 base at V and 6 bases at J, leaving 3 bases unmatched. For the CDR3, the DNA is TGTGCCAGCTCACCACGGAGCGGGAGGTCCGGGGAGCTGTTTTTT. It codes for CASSPRSGRSGELFF.

The chain couples TRBV10-3 to TRBJ2-5; a possible D gene is TRBD2 (6 bases). V gave up 3 bases and J gave up 5 bases, with 13 bases separating them. In germline, CDR1 is ENHRY, CDR2 SYGVKD. The length of the CDR3 is 14 residues. The CDR3 coding sequence is TGTGCCATCAGTGAAGGATCGGGGGACGAGACCCAGTACTTC. This sequence encodes CAISEGSGDETQYF.

V usage is TRBV19 and J usage is TRBJ1-5, with a weak D call TRBD1 (5 bases). CDR1 and CDR2 (germline): LNHDA, SQIVND (reference sequence). The ends were cut back, 5 bases at V and 6 bases at J, with 14 bases in the middle. This CDR3 has 14 residues. CDR3 sequence: CASSAPGGSQPQHF. DNA of the CDR3: TGTGCCAGTAGTGCCCCGGGGGGGAGTCAGCCCCAGCATTTT.

V is TRBV7-2 and J is TRBJ2-7; D call uncertain. The CDR3 has 13 residues. Germline V gene lookup returns CDR1 SGHTA and CDR2 FQGNSA. With 5 bases removed from V and 2 bases from J, the gap between germline ends came to 10 bases. The CDR3 DNA follows: TGTGCCAGCAGCCACGGTACGACCTACGAGCAGTACGTC. It encodes CASSHGTTYEQYV.

The rearrangement uses TRBV19 and TRBJ1-6, with a tentative D call TRBD1 (5 bases). Germline CDR1 is LNHDA and CDR2 is SQIVND (reference sequence). CDR3 length equals 14 residues. Between the trimmed V and J ends, which lost 7 bases and 5 bases, there was a span of 12 bases. The CDR3: CASNAGPNNSPLHF. CDR3 bases: TGTGCCAGTAATGCGGGACCTAATAATTCACCCCTCCACTTT.

This chain joins TRBV27 and TRBJ1-4; D unresolved. V lost 2 bases to trimming and J lost 6 bases, with 7 bases between them. Looked up from germline, CDR1 is MNHEY and CDR2 is SMNVEV (reference sequence). The CDR3 length is 13 residues. CDR3 sequence (DNA): TGTGCCAGCAGTTTAAGCACGTATGAAAAACTGTTTTTT. Its translation is CASSLSTYEKLFF.

This clone was picked up a small number of times. The chain is built from TRBV3-1 (or the pseudogene TRBV3-2) and TRBJ1-5; D remains ambiguous. CDR3 length: 14 residues. V gave up 8 bases and J gave up 6 bases, with 17 bases separating them. CDR1 is LGHDT, CDR2 YNNKEL, per germline (reference sequence). CDR3 in DNA: TGTGCCAGCTCAAGGGAAGGTGGGAGTCAGCCCCAGCATTTT. This encodes CASSREGGSQPQHF.

This clone has a handful of counts. The gene calls are TRBV28 and TRBJ1-2; the D is unclear. In germline, CDR1 is MDHEN, CDR2 SYDVKM. The CDR3 length is 13 residues. Trimming took 2 bases from V and 4 from J, leaving 8 bases between them. CDR3 DNA: TGTGCCAGCAGTTTAGCGGTTACCTATGGCTACACCTTC. This encodes CASSLAVTYGYTF.

The V call is TRBV7-6, the J call TRBJ2-1; 8 bases agree with TRBD1. V lost 4 bases, J lost 8 bases, and 16 bases stayed unmatched. Germline CDR1 is SGHVS and CDR2 is FNYEAQ. This CDR3 contains 17 residues. The CDR3 loop reads CASSWGVGTGSLYEQFF. The CDR3 DNA follows: TGTGCCAGCAGCTGGGGAGTGGGGACAGGTAGTTTGTATGAGCAGTTCTTC. Supplemented by reference TRBV7-6 and TRBJ2-1, the full variable domain reads GAGVSQSPRYKVTKRGQDVALRCDPISGHVSLYWYRQALGQGPEFLTYFNYEAQQDKSGLPNDRFSAERPEGSISTLTIQRTEQRDSAMYRCASSWGVGTGSLYEQFFGPGTRLTVL.

CDR3 coding DNA: TGTGCCAGCAGGCCACTGAACACCGGGGAGCTGTTTTTT. Its protein product is CASRPLNTGELFF. The gene calls are TRBV12-3 or TRBV12-4 and TRBJ2-2; D is unclear. The CDR3 loop spans 13 amino acids. Deletions cut 6 bases from V and 1 base from J, with 6 bases between.

Worth noting for this clone: The junction does not match germline at one end; this may be a read error. J is TRBJ1-2 and V is TRBV29-1; 8 positions agree with TRBD1. The CDR3 contains 12 residues. The germline V gene has CDR1 SQVTM and CDR2 ANQGSEA. The CDR3 here is CSVDRERYSYTF. CDR3 bases: TGCAGCGTGGACAGGGAACGCTATAGCTACACCTTC.

The CDR3 DNA reads as TGTGCCAGCAGCCCCCCGACAGCTCCCGAAGGGCAAGAGACCCAGTACTTC. It encodes CASSPPTAPEGQETQYF. This chain joins TRBV5-6 and TRBJ2-5; a weak D match, TRBD1 (5 bases). The CDR3 has 17 amino acids. V shed 4 bases and J shed 2 bases, with 21 bases lying between them. Germline-derived CDR1 and CDR2 are SGHDT and YYEEEE.

The J gene is TRBJ2-1, the V gene TRBV4-1; possibly TRBD2 for D (6 bases). The V gene lost 4 bases and the J gene lost 9 bases, with 16 bases spanning the gap. Per the germline V gene, CDR1 is MGHRA and CDR2 is YSYEKL. The length of the CDR3 is 14 residues. The CDR3 here is CASSPTRAGGEQFF. CDR3 in DNA: TGCGCCAGCAGCCCCACCCGGGCCGGGGGTGAGCAGTTCTTC.

The chain joins TRBV7-9 to TRBJ1-1, with D tentatively TRBD1 (5 bases). The V end was cut by 5 bases, the J end by 4 bases, with 11 bases between. From germline, CDR1 is SEHNR and CDR2 FQNEAQ (reference sequence). The CDR3 is 13 amino acids. For the CDR3, the DNA is TGTGCCAGCAGCACGACAGTGGGCACTGAAGCTTTCTTT. Translation gives CASSTTVGTEAFF.